This T cell receptor (beta chain) appears in the sequencing data of a study of identical twins. In TCRdb, the 5' RACE reads were re-called with MiXCR into one record per CDR3 protein. This sample has nearly 250,000 distinct CDR3 sequences, with 7% found just once. Trimming pared 10 bases from V and 0 bases from J, leaving 18 bases between. Germline CDR1 is SGHNT and CDR2 is YYREEE (reference sequence). The CDR3 loop spans 15 amino acids. This clonotype has only a few counts. These data also formed part of another study, on yellow fever vaccine responses in identical twins.

The source is a woman under 30 in good health. This chain uses TRBV5-4 with TRBJ2-3; D remains ambiguous. The sequenced sample was memory (CD45RO+) T cells sorted from blood. CDR3 nucleotides: TGTGCCTTCAAACCTCCCCCTCCTAGCACAGATACGCAGTATTTT. It yields the protein CAFKPPPPSTDTQYF.